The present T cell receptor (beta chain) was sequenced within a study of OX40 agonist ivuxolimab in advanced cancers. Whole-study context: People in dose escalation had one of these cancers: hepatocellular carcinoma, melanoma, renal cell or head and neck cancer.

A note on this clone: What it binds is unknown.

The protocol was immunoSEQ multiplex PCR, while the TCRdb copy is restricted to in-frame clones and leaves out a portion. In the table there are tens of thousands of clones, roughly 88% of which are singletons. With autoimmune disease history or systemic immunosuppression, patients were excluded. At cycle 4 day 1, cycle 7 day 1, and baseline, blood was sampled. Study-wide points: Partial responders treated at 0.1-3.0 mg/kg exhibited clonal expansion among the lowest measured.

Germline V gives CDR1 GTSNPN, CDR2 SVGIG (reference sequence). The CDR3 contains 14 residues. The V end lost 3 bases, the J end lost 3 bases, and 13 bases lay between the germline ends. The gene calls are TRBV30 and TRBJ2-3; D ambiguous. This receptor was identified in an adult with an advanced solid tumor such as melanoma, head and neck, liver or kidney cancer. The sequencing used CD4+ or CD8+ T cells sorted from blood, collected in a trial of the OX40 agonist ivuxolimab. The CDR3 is CAWSTFGPTDTQYF. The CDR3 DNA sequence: TGTGCCTGGAGCACTTTCGGTCCGACAGATACGCAGTATTTT.